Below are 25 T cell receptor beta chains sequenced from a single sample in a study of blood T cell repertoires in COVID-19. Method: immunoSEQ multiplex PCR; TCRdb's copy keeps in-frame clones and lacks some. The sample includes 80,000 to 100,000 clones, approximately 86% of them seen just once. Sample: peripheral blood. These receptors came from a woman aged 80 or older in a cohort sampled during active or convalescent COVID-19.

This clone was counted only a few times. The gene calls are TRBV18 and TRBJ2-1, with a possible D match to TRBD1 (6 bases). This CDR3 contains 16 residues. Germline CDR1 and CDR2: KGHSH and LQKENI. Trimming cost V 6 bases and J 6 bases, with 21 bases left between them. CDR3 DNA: TGTGCCAGCTCCCCCCTTCCGGGAAGGGGGTCCAATGAGCAGTTCTTC. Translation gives CASSPLPGRGSNEQFF. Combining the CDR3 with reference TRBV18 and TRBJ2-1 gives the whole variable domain NAGVMQNPRHLVRRRGQEARLRCSPMKGHSHVYWYRQLPEEGLKFMVYLQKENIIDESGMPKERFSAEFPKEGPSILRIQQVVRGDSAAYFCASSPLPGRGSNEQFFGPGTRLTVL.

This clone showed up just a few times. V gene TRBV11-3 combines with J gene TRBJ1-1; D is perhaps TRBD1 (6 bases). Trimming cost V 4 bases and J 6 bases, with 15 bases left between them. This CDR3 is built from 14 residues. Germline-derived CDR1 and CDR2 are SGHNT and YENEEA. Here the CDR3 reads CASSSYRDGAEAFF. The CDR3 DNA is TGTGCCAGCAGCTCGTACAGGGACGGGGCTGAAGCTTTCTTT.

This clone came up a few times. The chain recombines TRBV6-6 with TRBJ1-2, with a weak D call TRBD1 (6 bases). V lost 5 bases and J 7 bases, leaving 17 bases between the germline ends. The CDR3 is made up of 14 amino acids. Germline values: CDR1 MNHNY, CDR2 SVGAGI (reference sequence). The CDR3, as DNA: TGTGCCAGCAGTACCTGGGACAACGGGTCTGGCTACACCTTC. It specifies CASSTWDNGSGYTF.

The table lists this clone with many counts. This chain's CDR3 is CASSLTPRVGSGNQPQHF. The CDR3 nucleotides are TGTGCCAGCAGCCTAACGCCCAGGGTGGGGTCGGGCAATCAGCCCCAGCATTTT. V gene TRBV3-1 (or the pseudogene TRBV3-2) combines with J gene TRBJ1-5, with a possible D match to TRBD1 (5 bases). Germline loops: CDR1 LGHDT, CDR2 YNNKEL (reference sequence). The CDR3 consists of 18 residues. Trimming stripped 4 bases from V and 2 bases from J, with 21 bases between.

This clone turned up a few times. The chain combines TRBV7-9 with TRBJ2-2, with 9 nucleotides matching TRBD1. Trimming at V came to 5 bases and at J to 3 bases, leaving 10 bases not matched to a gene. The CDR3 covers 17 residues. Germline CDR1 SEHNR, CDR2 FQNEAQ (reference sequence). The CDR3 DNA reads TGTGCCAGCAGCGGACCTTGGACAGGGGAGGACACCGGGGAGCTGTTTTTT. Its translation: CASSGPWTGEDTGELFF.

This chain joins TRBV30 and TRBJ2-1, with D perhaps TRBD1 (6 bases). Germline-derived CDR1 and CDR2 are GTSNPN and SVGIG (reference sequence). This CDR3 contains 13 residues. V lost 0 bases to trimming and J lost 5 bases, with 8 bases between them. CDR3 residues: CAWSVPGDNEQFF. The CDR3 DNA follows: TGTGCCTGGAGTGTACCAGGGGACAATGAGCAGTTCTTC.

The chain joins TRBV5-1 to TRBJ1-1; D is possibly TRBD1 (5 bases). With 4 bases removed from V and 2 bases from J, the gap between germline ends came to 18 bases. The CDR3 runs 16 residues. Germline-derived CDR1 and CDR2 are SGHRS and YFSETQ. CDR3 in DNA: TGCGCCAGCAGCCGAAGAACGGGGGAACTAAACACTGAAGCTTTCTTT. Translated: CASSRRTGELNTEAFF.

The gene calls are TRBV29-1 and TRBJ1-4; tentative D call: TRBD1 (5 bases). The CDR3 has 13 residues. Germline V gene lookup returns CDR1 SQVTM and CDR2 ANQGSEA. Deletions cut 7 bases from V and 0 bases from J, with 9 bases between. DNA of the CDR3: TGCAGCGCCGGGGGGACAACTAATGAAAAACTGTTTTTT. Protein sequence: CSAGGTTNEKLFF. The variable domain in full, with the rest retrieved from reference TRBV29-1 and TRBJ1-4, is SAVISQKPSRDICQRGTSLTIQCQVDSQVTMMFWYRQQPGQSLTLIATANQGSEATYESGFVIDKFPISRPNLTFSTLTVSNMSPEDSSIYLCSAGGTTNEKLFFGSGTQLSVL.

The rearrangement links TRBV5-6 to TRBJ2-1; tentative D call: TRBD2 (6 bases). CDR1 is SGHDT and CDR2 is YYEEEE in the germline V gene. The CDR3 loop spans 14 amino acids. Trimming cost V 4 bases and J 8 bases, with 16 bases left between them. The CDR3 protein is CASSHNLRGDEQFF. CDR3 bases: TGTGCCAGCAGCCACAACTTGCGGGGAGATGAGCAGTTCTTC.

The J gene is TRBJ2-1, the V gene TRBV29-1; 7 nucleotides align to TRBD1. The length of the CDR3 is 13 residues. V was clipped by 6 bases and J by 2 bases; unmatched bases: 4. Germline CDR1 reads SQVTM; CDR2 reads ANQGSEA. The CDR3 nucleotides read TGCAGCGTGGTACAGGGGACCTACAATGAGCAGTTCTTC. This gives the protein CSVVQGTYNEQFF.

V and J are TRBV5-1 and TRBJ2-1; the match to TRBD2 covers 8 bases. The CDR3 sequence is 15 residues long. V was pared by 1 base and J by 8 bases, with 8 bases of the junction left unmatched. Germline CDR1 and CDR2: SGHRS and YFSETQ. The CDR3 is CASSLLAGGRDEQFF. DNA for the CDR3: TGCGCCAGCAGCTTGCTTGCGGGAGGCCGGGATGAGCAGTTCTTC.

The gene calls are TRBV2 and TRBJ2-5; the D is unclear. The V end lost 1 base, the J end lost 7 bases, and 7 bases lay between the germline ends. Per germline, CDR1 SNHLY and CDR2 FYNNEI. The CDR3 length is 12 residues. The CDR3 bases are TGTGCCAGCAGTGAAGTGACAAGGACCCAGTACTTC. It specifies CASSEVTRTQYF.

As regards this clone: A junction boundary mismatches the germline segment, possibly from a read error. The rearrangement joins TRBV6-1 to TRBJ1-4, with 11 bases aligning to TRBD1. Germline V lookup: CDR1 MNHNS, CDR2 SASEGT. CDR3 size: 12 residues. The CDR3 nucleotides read TGTGCCAGCAGTGAACCTCCGGGACAGGGGGTTTTT. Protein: CASSEPPGQGVF.

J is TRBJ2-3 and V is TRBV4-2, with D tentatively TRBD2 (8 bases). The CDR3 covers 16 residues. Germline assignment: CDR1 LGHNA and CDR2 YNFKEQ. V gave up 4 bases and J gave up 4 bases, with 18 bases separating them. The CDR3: CASSPLTGGGSDTQYF. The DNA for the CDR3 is TGTGCCAGCAGCCCGCTCACGGGAGGGGGCTCAGATACGCAGTATTTT.

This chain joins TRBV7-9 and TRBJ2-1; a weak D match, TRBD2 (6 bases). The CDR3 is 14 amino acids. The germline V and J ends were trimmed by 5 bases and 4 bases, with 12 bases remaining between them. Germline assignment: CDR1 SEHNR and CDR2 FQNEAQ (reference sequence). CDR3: CASSLSGSYNEQFF. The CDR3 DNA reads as TGTGCCAGCAGCCTTAGCGGATCTTACAATGAGCAGTTCTTC.

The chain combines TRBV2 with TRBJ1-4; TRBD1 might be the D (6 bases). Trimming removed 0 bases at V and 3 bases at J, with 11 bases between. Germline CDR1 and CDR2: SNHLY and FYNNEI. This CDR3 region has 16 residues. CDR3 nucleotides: TGTGCCAGCAGTGAAGCGAGGGGGAGGGCTAATGAAAAACTGTTTTTT. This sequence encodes CASSEARGRANEKLFF.

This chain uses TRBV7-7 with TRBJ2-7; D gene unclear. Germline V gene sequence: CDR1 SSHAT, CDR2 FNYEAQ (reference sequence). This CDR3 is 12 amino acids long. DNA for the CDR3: TGTGCTAGCAGCAAACTTGAATACGAACAGTACGTC. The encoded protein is CASSKLEYEQYV.

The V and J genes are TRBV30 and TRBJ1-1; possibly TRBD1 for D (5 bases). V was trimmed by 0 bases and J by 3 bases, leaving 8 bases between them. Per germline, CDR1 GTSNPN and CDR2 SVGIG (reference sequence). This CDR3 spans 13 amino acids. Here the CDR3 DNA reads TGTGCCTGGAGTGTATGGGGGGACACTGAAGCTTTCTTT. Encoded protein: CAWSVWGDTEAFF.

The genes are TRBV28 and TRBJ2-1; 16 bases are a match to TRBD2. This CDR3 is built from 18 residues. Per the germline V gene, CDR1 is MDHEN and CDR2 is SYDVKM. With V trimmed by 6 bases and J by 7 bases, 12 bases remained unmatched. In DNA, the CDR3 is TGTGCCAGCAGCAAACCGGGACTAGCGGGAGGGCCGCGTAATGAGCAGTTCTTC. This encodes CASSKPGLAGGPRNEQFF.

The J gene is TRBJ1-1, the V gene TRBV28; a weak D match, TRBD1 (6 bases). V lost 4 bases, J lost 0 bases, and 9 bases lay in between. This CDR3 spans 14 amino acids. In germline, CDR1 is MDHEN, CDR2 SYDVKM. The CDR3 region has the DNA TGTGCCAGCAGTTGGGGGGGCTTGAACACTGAAGCTTTCTTT. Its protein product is CASSWGGLNTEAFF.

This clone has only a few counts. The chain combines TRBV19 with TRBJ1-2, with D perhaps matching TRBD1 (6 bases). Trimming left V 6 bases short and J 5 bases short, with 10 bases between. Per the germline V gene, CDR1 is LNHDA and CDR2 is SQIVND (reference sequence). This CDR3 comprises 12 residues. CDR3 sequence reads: CASRQGSYGYTF. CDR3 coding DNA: TGTGCCAGTAGACAGGGCTCGTATGGCTACACCTTC.

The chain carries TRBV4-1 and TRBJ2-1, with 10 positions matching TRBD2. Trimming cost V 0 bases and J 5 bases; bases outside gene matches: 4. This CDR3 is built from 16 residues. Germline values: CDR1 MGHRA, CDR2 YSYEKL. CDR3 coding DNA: TGCGCCAGCAGCCAAGAAGGGACTAGCGCTAACAATGAGCAGTTCTTC. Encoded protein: CASSQEGTSANNEQFF.

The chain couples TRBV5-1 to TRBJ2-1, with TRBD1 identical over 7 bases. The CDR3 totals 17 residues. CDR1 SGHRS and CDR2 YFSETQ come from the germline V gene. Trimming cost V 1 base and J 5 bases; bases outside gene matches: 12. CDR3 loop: CASSLSRLRGSHNEQFF. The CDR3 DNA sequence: TGCGCCAGCAGCTTGTCCCGACTCAGGGGGAGCCACAATGAGCAGTTCTTC.

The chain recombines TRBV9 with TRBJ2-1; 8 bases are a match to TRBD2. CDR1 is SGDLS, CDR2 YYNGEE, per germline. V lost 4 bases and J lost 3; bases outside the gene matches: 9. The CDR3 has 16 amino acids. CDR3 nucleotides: TGTGCCAGCAGCAAGGGCCCAGCGGGAGACTACAATGAGCAGTTCTTC. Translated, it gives CASSKGPAGDYNEQFF.

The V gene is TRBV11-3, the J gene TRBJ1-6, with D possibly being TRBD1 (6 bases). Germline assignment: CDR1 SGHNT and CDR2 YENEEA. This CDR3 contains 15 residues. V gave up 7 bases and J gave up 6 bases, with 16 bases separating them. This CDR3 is CASTTTGTFNSPLHF. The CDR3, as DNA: TGTGCCAGCACCACGACCGGGACATTTAATTCACCCCTCCACTTT.